The rows below give T cell receptor beta chains drawn from one sample of a study of T cell repertoires in cytomegalovirus infection. TCRdb itself ran the reads through MiXCR, one entry per CDR3 protein. The data hold approximately 1,000,000 distinct CDR3 sequences, with about 33% observed a single time. These receptors' antigens are unknown. Sequences were derived from cultured CD8+ T cells from PBMCs, sampled from culture after CMV antigen stimulation. The receptors derive from a human donor in good health (CMV status not recorded). Some clones in this sample may be carry-over from other donors' samples. CDR3s include the opening cysteine and the closing phenylalanine or tryptophan. A D gene is named only where the DNA matches it firmly. Clone size is shown for a subset of rows, as once, few, many or a class of expanded clone.

CDR3,DNA,D,J,V,size,length
CASSTGHPNQPQHF,TGTGCCAGCAGCACGGGACACCCCAATCAGCCCCAGCATTTT,.,TRBJ1-5,TRBV7-9,many,14
CSAVRVNTEAFF,TGCAGTGCTGTCAGGGTTAACACTGAAGCTTTCTTT,.,TRBJ1-1,TRBV20-1,few,12
CASSPSTGNHYGYTF,TGTGCCAGTAGTCCCTCGACAGGGAATCACTATGGCTACACCTTC,TRBD1,TRBJ1-2,TRBV19,few,15
CASSPNGGGYGYTF,TGTGCCAGCTCACCAAACGGGGGCGGCTATGGCTACACCTTC,.,TRBJ1-2,TRBV18,.,14
CASRGTGGVGEQYF,TGTGCCAGCAGAGGGACAGGGGGAGTGGGCGAGCAGTACTTC,TRBD1,TRBJ2-7,TRBV7-9,few,14
CASSLRQTGGNQPQHF,TGTGCCAGCAGCTTACGGCAAACAGGGGGAAACCAGCCCCAGCATTTT,TRBD1,TRBJ1-5,TRBV7-8,many,16
CASTTGAEQFF,TGTGCCAGCACCACGGGGGCTGAACAGTTCTTC,.,TRBJ2-1,TRBV6-6,.,11
CSVEHRSTMNTEAFF,TGCAGCGTTGAACACAGGAGCACAATGAACACTGAAGCTTTCTTT,.,TRBJ1-1,TRBV29-1,.,15
CASSWGSSNEQFF,TGTGCCAGCAGTTGGGGGAGCTCCAATGAGCAGTTCTTC,.,TRBJ2-1,TRBV27,few,13
CASSIQGTALTEAFF,TGTGCCAGTAGTATACAGGGGACAGCGCTTACTGAAGCTTTCTTT,TRBD1,TRBJ1-1,TRBV19,few,15
CSAPHPPTGGAFTNYGYTF,TGCAGTGCTCCTCATCCCCCTACAGGGGGCGCTTTCACAAACTATGGCTACACCTTC,TRBD1,TRBJ1-2,TRBV20-1,few,19
CASSQMPGLEQFF,TGCGCCAGCAGCCAAATGCCCGGGCTTGAGCAGTTCTTC,.,TRBJ2-1,TRBV4-3,few,13
CATSKEETPTGELFF,TGTGCCACCAGCAAAGAAGAAACGCCCACCGGGGAGCTGTTTTTT,.,TRBJ2-2,TRBV15,few,15
CASSPRGVEILFF,TGTGCCAGCAGCCCGCGGGGAGTCGAAATACTGTTTTTT,.,TRBJ1-4,TRBV7-9,few,13
CASPGQTNYGYTF,TGTGCCAGCCCGGGACAAACTAACTATGGCTACACCTTC,.,TRBJ1-2,TRBV2,.,13
CASSYGGGGYNEQFF,TGTGCCAGCAGTTACGGCGGGGGGGGTTACAATGAGCAGTTCTTC,TRBD2,TRBJ2-1,TRBV6-5,many,15
CASSQGVGGYEQYF,TGTGCCAGCAGCCAAGGGGTAGGGGGCTACGAGCAGTACTTC,.,TRBJ2-7,TRBV14,few,14
CAAGGTWGYTF,TGTGCCGCGGGGGGGACCTGGGGCTACACCTTC,.,TRBJ1-2,TRBV6-5,.,11
CASSRTGTYNEQFF,TGTGCCAGCAGCCGGACAGGAACCTACAATGAGCAGTTCTTC,TRBD1,TRBJ2-1,TRBV7-2,many,14
CASSADTPTYNEQFF,TGCGCCAGCAGCGCTGACACCCCAACCTACAATGAGCAGTTCTTC,.,TRBJ2-1,TRBV5-1,few,15
CASSQDQGGNTEAFF,TGCGCCAGCAGCCAAGATCAGGGGGGGAACACTGAAGCTTTCTTT,TRBD1,TRBJ1-1,TRBV4-1,.,15
CASSSRRDRHQPQHF,TGTGCCAGCAGTTCCCGCCGGGACAGACATCAGCCCCAGCATTTT,TRBD1,TRBJ1-5,TRBV12-3/TRBV12-4,.,15
CASSLSRGRTLNTEAFF,TGTGCCAGTAGTTTGTCCAGGGGCAGGACTTTGAACACTGAAGCTTTCTTT,.,TRBJ1-1,TRBV19,once,17
CASSPDPGAGNTIYF,TGCGCCAGCAGCCCGGACCCAGGGGCTGGAAACACCATATATTTT,.,TRBJ1-3,TRBV5-1,.,15
CASTSGSEQFF,TGTGCCAGCACCTCCGGGTCTGAGCAGTTCTTC,.,TRBJ2-1,TRBV5-4,.,11
CASSLPPTGGGFSKNIQYF,TGTGCCAGCAGTTTACCCCCGACAGGGGGCGGATTCTCCAAAAACATTCAGTACTTC,TRBD1,TRBJ2-4,TRBV28,.,19
CASSLLAAAGGPYGGGDTQYF,TGCGCCAGCAGCCTTCTAGCAGCAGCGGGGGGGCCCTACGGGGGTGGAGATACGCAGTATTTT,TRBD2,TRBJ2-3,TRBV4-3,few,21
CASSLLYRDRGQDTQYF,TGTGCCAGCAGCCTTCTCTACCGGGACAGGGGGCAAGATACGCAGTATTTT,TRBD1,TRBJ2-3,TRBV7-2,.,17